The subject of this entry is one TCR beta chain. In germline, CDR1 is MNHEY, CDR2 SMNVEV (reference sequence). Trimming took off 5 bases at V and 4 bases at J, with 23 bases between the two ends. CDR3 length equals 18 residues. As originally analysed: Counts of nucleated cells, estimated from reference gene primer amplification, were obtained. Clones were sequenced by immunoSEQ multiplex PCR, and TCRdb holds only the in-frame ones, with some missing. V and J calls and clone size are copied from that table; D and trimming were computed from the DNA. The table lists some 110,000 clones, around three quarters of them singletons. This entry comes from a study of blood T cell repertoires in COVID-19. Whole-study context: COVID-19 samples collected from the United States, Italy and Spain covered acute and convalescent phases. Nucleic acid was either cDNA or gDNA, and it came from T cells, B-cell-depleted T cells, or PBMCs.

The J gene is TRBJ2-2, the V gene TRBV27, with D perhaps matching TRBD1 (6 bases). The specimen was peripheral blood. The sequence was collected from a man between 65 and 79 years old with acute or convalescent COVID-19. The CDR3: CASSPSFIRDKTTGELFF. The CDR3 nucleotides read TGTGCCAGCAGTCCTTCCTTCATCCGGGACAAAACCACCGGGGAGCTGTTTTTT.